This TCR beta chain was sequenced during a study of T cell changes during pregnancy in multiple sclerosis. Germline CDR1 is MRHNA and CDR2 is SNTAGT. This CDR3 comprises 14 residues. With V trimmed by 10 bases and J by 8 bases, 12 bases remained unmatched. Using immunoSEQ multiplex PCR, the repertoire was profiled, and TCRdb retains in-frame clones only, with some absent. The sample has some 29,000 clones, roughly 87% seen once. This rearrangement joins TRBV6-4 to TRBJ2-1; 9 nucleotides line up with TRBD1. The material sequenced was CD8+ T cells from peripheral blood mononuclear cells, taken in the third trimester of pregnancy. The receptor was isolated from a female donor with multiple sclerosis, enrolled in a pregnancy study. The CDR3 sequence: CATSDRGGHDEQFF. CDR3 DNA: TGTGCCACCTCGGACAGGGGAGGGCACGATGAGCAGTTCTTC.